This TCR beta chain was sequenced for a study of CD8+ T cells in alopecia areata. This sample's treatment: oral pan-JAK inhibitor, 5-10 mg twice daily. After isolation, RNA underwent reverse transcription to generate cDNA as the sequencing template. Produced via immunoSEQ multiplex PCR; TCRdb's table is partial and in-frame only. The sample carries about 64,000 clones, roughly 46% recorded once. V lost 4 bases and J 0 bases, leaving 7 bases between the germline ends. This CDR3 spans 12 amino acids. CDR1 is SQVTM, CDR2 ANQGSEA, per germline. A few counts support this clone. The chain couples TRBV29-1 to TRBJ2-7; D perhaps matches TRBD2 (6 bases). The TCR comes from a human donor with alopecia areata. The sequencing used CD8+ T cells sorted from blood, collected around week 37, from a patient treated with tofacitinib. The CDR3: CSVGGLSYEQYF. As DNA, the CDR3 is TGCAGCGTTGGGGGACTCTCCTACGAGCAGTACTTC.